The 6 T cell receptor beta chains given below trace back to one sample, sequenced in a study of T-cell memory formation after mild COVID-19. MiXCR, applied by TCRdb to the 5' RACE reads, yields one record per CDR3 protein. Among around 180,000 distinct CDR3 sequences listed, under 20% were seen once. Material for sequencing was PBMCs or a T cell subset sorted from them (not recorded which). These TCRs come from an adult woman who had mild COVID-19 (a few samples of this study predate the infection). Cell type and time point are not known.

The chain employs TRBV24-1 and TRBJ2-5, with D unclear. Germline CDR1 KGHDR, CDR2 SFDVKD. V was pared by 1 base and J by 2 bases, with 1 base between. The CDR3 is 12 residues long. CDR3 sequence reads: CATSDFQETQYF. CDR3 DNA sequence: TGTGCCACCAGTGATTTTCAAGAGACCCAGTACTTC.

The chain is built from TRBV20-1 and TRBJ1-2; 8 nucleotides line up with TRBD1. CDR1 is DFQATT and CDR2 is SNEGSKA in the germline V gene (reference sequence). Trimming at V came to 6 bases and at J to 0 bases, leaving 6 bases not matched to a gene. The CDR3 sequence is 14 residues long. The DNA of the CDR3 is TGCAGTGCCGACAGGGGCCCCACTAACTATGGCTACACCTTC. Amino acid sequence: CSADRGPTNYGYTF.

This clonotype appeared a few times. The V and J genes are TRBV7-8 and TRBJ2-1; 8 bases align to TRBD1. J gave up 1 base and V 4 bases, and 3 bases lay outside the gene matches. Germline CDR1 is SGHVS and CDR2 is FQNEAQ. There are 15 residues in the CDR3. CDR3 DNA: TGTGCCAGCAGCTCGGACAGGGTTTCCTACAATGAGCAGTTCTTC. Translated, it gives CASSSDRVSYNEQFF.

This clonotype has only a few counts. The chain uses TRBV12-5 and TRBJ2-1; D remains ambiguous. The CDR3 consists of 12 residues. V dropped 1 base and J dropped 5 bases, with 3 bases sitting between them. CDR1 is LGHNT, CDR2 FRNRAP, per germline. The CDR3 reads CASGLGDNEQFF. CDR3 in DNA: TGTGCTAGTGGTTTGGGAGACAATGAGCAGTTCTTC.

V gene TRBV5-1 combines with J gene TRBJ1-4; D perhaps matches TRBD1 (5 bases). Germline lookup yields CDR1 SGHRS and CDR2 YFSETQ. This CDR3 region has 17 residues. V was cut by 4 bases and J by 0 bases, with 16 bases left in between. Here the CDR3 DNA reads TGCGCCAGCAGCACAGGCCCCCGCGGATCAACTAATGAAAAACTGTTTTTT. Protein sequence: CASSTGPRGSTNEKLFF.

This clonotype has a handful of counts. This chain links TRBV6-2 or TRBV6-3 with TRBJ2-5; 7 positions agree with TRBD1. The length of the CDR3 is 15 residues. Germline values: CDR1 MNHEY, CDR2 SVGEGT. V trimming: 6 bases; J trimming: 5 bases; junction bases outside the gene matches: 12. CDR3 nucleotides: TGTGCCAGCAGAGCGACCGGGACAGCTCAGGAGACCCAGTACTTC. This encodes CASRATGTAQETQYF.